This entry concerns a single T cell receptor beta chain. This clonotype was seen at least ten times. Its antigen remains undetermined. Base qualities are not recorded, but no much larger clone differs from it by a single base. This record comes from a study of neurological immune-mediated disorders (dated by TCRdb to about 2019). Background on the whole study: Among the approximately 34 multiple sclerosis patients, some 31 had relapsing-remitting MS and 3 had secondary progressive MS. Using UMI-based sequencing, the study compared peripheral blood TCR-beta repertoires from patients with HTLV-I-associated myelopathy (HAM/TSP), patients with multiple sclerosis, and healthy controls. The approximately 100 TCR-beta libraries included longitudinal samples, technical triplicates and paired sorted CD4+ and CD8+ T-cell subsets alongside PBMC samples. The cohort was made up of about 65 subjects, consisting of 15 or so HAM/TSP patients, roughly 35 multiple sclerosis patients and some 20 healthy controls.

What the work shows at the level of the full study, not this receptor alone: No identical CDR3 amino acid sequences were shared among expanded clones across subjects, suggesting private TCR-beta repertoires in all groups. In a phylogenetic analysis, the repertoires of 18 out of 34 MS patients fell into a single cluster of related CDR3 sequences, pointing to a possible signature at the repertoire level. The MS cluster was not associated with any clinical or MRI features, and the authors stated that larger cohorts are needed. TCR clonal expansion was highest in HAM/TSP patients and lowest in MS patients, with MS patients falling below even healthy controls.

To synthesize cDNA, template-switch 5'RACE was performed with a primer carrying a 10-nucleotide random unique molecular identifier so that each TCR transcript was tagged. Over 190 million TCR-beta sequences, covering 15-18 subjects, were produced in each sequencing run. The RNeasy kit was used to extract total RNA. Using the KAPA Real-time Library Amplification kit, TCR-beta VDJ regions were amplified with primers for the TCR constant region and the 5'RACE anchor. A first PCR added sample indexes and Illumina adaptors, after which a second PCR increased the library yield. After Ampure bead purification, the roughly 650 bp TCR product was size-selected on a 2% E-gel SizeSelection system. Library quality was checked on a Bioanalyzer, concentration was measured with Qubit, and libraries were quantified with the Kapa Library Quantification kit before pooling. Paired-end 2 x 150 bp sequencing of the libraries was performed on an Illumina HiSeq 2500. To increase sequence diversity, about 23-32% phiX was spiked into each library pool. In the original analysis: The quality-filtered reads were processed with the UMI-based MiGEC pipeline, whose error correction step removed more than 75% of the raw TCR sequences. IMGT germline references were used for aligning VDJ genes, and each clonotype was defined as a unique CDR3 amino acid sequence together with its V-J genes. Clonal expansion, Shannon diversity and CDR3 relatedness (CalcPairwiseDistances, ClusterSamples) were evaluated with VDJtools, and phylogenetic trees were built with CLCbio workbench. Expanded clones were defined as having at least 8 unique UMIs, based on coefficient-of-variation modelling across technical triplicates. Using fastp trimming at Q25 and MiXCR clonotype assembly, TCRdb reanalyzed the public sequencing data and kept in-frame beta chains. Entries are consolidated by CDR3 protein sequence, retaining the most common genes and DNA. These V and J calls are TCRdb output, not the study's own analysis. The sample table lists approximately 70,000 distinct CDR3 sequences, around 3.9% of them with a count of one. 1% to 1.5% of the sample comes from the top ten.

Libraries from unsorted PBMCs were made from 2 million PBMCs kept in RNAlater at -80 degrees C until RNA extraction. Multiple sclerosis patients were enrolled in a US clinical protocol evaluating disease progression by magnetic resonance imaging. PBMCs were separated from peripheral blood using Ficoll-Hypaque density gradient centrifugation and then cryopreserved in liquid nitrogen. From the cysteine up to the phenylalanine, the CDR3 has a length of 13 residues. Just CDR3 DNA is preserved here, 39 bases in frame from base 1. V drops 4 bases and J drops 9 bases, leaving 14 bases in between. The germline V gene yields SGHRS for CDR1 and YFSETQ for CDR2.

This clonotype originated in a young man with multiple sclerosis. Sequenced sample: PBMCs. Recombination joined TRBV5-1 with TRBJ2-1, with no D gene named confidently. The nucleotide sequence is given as TGCGCCAGCAGCCCTAGTACCGAGATTGAGCAGTTCTTC. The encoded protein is CASSPSTEIEQFF.